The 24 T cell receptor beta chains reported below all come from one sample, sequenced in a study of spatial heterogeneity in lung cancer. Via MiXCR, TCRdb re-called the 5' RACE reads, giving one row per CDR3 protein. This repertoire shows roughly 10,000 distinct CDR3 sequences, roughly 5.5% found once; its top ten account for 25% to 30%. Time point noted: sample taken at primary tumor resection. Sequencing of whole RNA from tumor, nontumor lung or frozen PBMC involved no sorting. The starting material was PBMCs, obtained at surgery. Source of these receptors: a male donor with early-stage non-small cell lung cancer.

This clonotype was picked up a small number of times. CDR3 in amino acids: CASEGQGAGEQYF. The CDR3 DNA follows: TGTGCCAGCGAAGGACAGGGCGCCGGCGAGCAGTACTTC. The rearrangement joins TRBV2 to TRBJ2-7, with 8 bases fitting TRBD1. Germline CDR1 is SNHLY and CDR2 is FYNNEI. Germline trimming cut 8 bases from V and 6 bases from J; bases unmatched to any gene: 9. This CDR3 contains 13 residues.

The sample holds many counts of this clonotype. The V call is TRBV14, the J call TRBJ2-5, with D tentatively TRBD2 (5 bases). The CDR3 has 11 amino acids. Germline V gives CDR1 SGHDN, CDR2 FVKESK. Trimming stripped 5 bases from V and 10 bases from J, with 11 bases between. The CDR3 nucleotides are TGTGCCAGCAGCTCGATGGCGGGCCAGTACTTC. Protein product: CASSSMAGQYF. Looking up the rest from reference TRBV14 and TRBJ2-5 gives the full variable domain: EAGVTQFPSHSVIEKGQTVTLRCDPISGHDNLYWYRRVMGKEIKFLLHFVKESKQDESGMPNNRFLAERTGGTYSTLKVQPAELEDSGVYFCASSSMAGQYFGPGTRLLVL.

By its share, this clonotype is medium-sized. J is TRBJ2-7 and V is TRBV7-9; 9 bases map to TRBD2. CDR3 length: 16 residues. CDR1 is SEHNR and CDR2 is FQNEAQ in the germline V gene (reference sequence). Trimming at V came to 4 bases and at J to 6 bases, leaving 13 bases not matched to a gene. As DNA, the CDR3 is TGTGCCAGCAGCTCAATATTTAGCGGGAGATTCAGCGAGCAGTACTTC. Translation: CASSSIFSGRFSEQYF.

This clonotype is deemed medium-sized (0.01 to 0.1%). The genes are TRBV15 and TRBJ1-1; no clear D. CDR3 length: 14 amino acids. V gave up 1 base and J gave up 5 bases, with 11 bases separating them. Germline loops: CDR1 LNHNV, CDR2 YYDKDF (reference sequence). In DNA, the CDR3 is TGTGCCACCAGCAGAGGAGCGGGCTGGACTGAAGCTTTCTTT. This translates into CATSRGAGWTEAFF.

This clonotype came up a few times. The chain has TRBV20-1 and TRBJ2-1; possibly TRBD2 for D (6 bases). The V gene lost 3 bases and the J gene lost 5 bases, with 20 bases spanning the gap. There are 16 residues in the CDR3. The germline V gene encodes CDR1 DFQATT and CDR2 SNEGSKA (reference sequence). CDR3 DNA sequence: TGCAGTGCTAGGGCCTGGGGACTCGGACTCGACAATGAGCAGTTCTTC. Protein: CSARAWGLGLDNEQFF.

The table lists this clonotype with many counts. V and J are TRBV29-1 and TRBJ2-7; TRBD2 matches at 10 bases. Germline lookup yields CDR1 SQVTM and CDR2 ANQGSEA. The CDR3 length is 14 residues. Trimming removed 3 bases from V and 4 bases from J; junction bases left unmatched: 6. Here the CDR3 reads CSVELAGVSYEQYF. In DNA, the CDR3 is TGCAGCGTTGAGCTAGCGGGAGTTAGTTACGAGCAGTACTTC.

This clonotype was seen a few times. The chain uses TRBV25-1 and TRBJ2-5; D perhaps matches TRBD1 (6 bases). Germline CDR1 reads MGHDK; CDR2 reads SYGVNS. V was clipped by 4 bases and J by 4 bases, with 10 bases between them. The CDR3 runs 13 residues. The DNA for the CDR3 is TGTGCCAGCAGTGCACAGGGTCCAGAGACCCAGTACTTC. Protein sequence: CASSAQGPETQYF.

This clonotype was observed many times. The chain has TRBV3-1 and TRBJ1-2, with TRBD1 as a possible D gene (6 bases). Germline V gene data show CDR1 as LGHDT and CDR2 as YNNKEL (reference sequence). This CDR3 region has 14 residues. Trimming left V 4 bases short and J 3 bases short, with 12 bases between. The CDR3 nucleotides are TGTGCCAGCAGCCCCGGGGGGCACGACTATGGCTACACCTTC. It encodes CASSPGGHDYGYTF. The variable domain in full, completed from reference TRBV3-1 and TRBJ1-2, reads DTAVSQTPKYLVTQMGNDKSIKCEQNLGHDTMYWYKQDSKKFLKIMFSYNNKELIINETVPNRFSPKSPDKAHLNLHINSLELGDSAVYFCASSPGGHDYGYTFGSGTRLTVV.

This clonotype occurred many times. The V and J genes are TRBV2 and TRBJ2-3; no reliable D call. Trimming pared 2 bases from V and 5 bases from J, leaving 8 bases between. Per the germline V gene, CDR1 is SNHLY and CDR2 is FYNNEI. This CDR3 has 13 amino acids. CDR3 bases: TGTGCCAGCAGTGAACTTAATCGAGATACGCAGTATTTT. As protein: CASSELNRDTQYF.

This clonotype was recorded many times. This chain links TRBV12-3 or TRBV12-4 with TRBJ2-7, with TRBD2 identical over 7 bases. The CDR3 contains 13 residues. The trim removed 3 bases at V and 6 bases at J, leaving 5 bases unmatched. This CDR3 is CASSFAGAGEQYF. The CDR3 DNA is TGTGCCAGCAGTTTTGCGGGAGCCGGCGAGCAGTACTTC.

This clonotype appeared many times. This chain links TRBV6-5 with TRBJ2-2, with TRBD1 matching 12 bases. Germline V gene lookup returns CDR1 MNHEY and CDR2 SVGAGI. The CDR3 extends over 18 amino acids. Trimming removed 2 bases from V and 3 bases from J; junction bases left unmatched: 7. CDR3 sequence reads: CASSYATGTGGHTGELFF. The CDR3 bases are TGTGCCAGCAGTTACGCCACCGGGACAGGGGGCCACACCGGGGAGCTGTTTTTT.

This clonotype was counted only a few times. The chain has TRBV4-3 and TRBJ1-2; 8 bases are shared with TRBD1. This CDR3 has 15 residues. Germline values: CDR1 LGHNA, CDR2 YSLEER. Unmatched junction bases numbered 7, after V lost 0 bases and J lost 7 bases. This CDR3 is CASSQDRDRGRGYTF. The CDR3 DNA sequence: TGCGCCAGCAGCCAAGATCGCGACAGGGGCCGTGGCTACACCTTC.

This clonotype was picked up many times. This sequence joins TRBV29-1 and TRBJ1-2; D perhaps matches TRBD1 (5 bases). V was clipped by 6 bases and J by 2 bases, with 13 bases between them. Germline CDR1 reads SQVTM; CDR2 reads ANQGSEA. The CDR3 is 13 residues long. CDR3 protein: CSVSLGENYGYTF. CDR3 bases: TGCAGCGTCTCCCTAGGGGAGAACTATGGCTACACCTTC. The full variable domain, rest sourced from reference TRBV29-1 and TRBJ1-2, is SAVISQKPSRDICQRGTSLTIQCQVDSQVTMMFWYRQQPGQSLTLIATANQGSEATYESGFVIDKFPISRPNLTFSTLTVSNMSPEDSSIYLCSVSLGENYGYTFGSGTRLTVV.

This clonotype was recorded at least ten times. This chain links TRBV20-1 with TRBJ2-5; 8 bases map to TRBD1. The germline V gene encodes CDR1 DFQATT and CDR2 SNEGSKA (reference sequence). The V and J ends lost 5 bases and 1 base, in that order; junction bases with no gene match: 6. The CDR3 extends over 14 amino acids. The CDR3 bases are TGCAGTGCTCCCGGACAGGGAAGCCAAGAGACCCAGTACTTC. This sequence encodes CSAPGQGSQETQYF.

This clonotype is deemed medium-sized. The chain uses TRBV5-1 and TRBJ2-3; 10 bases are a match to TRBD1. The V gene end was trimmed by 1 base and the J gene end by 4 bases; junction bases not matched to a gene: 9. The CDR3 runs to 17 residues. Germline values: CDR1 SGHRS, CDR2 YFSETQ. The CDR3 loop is CASSLRRQGAFADTQYF. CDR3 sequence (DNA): TGCGCCAGCAGCTTGCGAAGACAGGGGGCGTTCGCAGATACGCAGTATTTT.

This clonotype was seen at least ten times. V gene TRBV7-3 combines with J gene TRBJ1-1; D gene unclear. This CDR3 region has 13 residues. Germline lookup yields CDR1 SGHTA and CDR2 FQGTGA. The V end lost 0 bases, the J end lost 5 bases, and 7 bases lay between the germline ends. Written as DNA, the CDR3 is TGTGCCAGCAGCTTAACGGTGGGGACTGAAGCTTTCTTT. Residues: CASSLTVGTEAFF.

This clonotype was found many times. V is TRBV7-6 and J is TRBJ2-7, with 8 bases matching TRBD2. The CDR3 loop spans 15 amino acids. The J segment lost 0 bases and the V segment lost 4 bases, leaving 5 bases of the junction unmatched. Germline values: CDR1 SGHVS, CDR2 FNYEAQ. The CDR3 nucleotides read TGTGCCAGCAGCTCCGGGGGGGGCATCTCCTACGAGCAGTACTTC. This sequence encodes CASSSGGGISYEQYF.

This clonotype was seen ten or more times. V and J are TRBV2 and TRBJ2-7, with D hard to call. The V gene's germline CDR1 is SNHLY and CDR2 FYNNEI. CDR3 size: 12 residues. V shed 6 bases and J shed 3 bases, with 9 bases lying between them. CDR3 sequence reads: CASRVGVYEQYF. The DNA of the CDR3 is TGTGCCAGCAGGGTTGGAGTCTACGAGCAGTACTTC.

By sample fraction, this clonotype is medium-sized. CDR3 DNA sequence: TGCGCCAGCAGCCACCGGATGGCTAACTATGGCTACACCTTC. The encoded protein is CASSHRMANYGYTF. The chain combines TRBV4-3 with TRBJ1-2, with D unclear. The CDR3 is made up of 14 amino acids. V was cut by 3 bases and J by 0 bases, with 8 bases left in between. Germline CDR1 and CDR2: LGHNA and YSLEER.

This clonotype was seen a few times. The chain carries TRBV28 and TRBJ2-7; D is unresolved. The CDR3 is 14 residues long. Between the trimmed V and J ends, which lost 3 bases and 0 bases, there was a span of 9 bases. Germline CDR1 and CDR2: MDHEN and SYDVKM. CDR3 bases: TGTGCCAGCAGTTTGCCAGCCTACTCCTACGAGCAGTACTTC. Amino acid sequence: CASSLPAYSYEQYF.

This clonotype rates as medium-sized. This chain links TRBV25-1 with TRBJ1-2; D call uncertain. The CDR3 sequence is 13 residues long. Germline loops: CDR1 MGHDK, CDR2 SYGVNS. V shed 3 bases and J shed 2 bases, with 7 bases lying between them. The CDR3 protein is CASSDDLNYGYTF. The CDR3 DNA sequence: TGTGCCAGCAGTGATGACCTAAACTATGGCTACACCTTC.

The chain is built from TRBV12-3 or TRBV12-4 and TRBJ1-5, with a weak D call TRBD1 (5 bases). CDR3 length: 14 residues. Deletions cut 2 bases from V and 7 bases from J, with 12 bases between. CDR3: CASSLRRVGQPQHF. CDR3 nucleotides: TGTGCCAGCAGTTTACGCAGGGTAGGGCAGCCCCAGCATTTT.

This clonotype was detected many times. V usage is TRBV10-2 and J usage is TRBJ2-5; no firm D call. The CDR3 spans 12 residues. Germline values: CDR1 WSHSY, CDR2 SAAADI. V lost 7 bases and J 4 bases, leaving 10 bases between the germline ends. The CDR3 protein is CASIGDGETQYF. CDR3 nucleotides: TGCGCCAGCATTGGCGATGGAGAGACCCAGTACTTC.

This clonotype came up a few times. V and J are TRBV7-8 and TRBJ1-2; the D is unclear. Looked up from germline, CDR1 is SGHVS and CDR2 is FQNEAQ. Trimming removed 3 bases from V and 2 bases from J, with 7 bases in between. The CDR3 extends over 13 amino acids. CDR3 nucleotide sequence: TGTGCCAGCAGCTTCCTGGCCAACTATGGCTACACCTTC. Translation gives CASSFLANYGYTF.